Listed below are T cell receptor beta chains from one sample, sequenced in a study of T cell repertoires in cytomegalovirus infection. TCRdb reprocessed the reads with MiXCR, giving one entry per CDR3 protein. In the table there are roughly 800,000 distinct CDR3 sequences, 25% to 30% of which are singletons. These TCRs' antigens remain unknown. The sequencing here drew on cultured CD8+ T cells from PBMCs, taken from culture after CMV antigen stimulation. These receptors were taken from a human donor in good health (CMV status not recorded). Some clones in this sample may be carry-over from other donors' samples. Both conserved end residues are part of each CDR3. Each record gives: J gene, V gene, D gene, clone size, CDR3 DNA, CDR3 protein. D genes are given only for firm matches. Clone size is given for some rows only: seen once, a few or many times, or a class if the clone is expanded.

j_gene: TRBJ2-2; v_gene: TRBV10-3; d_gene: -; abundance: -; CDR3nt: TGTGCCATCAGTGAGTTCACCGGTTTGAACACCGGGGAGCTGTTTTTT; CDR3aa: CAISEFTGLNTGELFF
j_gene: TRBJ1-6; v_gene: TRBV19; d_gene: TRBD1; abundance: -; CDR3nt: TGTGCCAGTCAGGGGGCGAATAATTCACCCCTCCACTTT; CDR3aa: CASQGANNSPLHF
j_gene: TRBJ2-5; v_gene: TRBV3-1; d_gene: TRBD2; abundance: few; CDR3nt: TGTGCCAGCAGCCCGGGACTAGCGGGAGAATACCAAGAGACCCAGTACTTC; CDR3aa: CASSPGLAGEYQETQYF
j_gene: TRBJ1-1; v_gene: TRBV6-1; d_gene: -; abundance: -; CDR3nt: TGTGCCAACCTTGAAGGGGGTGAAGCTTTCTTT; CDR3aa: CANLEGGEAFF
j_gene: TRBJ2-2; v_gene: TRBV6-8; d_gene: TRBD2; abundance: -; CDR3nt: TGTGCCAGCAGTCCCTTGCGGGGGGGCGCGGGGGAGCTGTTTTTT; CDR3aa: CASSPLRGGAGELFF
j_gene: TRBJ2-3; v_gene: TRBV12-3/TRBV12-4; d_gene: TRBD2; abundance: few; CDR3nt: TGTGCCAGCAGCCCCGGGGGGGCACCAGATACGCAGTATTTT; CDR3aa: CASSPGGAPDTQYF
j_gene: TRBJ1-2; v_gene: TRBV11-2; d_gene: TRBD1; abundance: -; CDR3nt: TGTGCCAGCACCATTCAGGGGGAGGGGGCGGAAGGCTACACCTTC; CDR3aa: CASTIQGEGAEGYTF
j_gene: TRBJ1-2; v_gene: TRBV2; d_gene: -; abundance: -; CDR3nt: TGTGCCAGCAGTGCGGGGGGCAGCAACTATGGCTACACCTTC; CDR3aa: CASSAGGSNYGYTF
j_gene: TRBJ2-1; v_gene: TRBV4-1; d_gene: -; abundance: few; CDR3nt: TGCGCCAGCAGCCAACATACAGGGAACTCCTACAATGAGCAGTTCTTC; CDR3aa: CASSQHTGNSYNEQFF
j_gene: TRBJ2-4; v_gene: TRBV12-3/TRBV12-4; d_gene: TRBD2; abundance: few; CDR3nt: TGTGCCAGCCTGGGGGGGGATCACATTCAGTACTTC; CDR3aa: CASLGGDHIQYF
j_gene: TRBJ2-3; v_gene: TRBV7-2; d_gene: TRBD2; abundance: many; CDR3nt: TGTGCCAGCATCGGGACTAGCGGAAGCACAGATACGCAGTATTTT; CDR3aa: CASIGTSGSTDTQYF
j_gene: TRBJ2-7; v_gene: TRBV27; d_gene: -; abundance: few; CDR3nt: TGTGCCAGCAGAACAGGGAGTTGGGAGCAGTACTTC; CDR3aa: CASRTGSWEQYF
j_gene: TRBJ2-3; v_gene: TRBV7-2; d_gene: -; abundance: many; CDR3nt: TGTGCCAGCAGCTTTATGGACAGCACAGATACGCAGTATTTT; CDR3aa: CASSFMDSTDTQYF
j_gene: TRBJ1-6; v_gene: TRBV6-6; d_gene: -; abundance: -; CDR3nt: TGTGCCAGCACCGAGACCATACAGGTGAATAATTCACCCCTCCACTTT; CDR3aa: CASTETIQVNNSPLHF
j_gene: TRBJ2-1; v_gene: TRBV6-8; d_gene: TRBD2; abundance: -; CDR3nt: TGTGCCAGCAGTTACTCTAAGCGCGGGGGGAGCGATGAGCAGTTCTTC; CDR3aa: CASSYSKRGGSDEQFF
j_gene: TRBJ1-1; v_gene: TRBV6-2/TRBV6-3; d_gene: -; abundance: -; CDR3nt: TGTGCCAGCAGGACCGACAGAATGGGAATGAACACTGAAGCTTTCTTT; CDR3aa: CASRTDRMGMNTEAFF
j_gene: TRBJ1-2; v_gene: TRBV6-5; d_gene: -; abundance: -; CDR3nt: TGTGCCAGCAGTTACTCAGGACCCGGAGATGGCTACACCTTC; CDR3aa: CASSYSGPGDGYTF
j_gene: TRBJ1-5; v_gene: TRBV7-9; d_gene: -; abundance: many; CDR3nt: TGTGCCAGCAGCTTAGACAGTGGGGGTTGGGGCAATCAGCCCCAGCATTTT; CDR3aa: CASSLDSGGWGNQPQHF
j_gene: TRBJ2-1; v_gene: TRBV9; d_gene: TRBD2; abundance: -; CDR3nt: TGTGCCAGCTGGGGGGGGGGTGAGCAGTTCTTC; CDR3aa: CASWGGGEQFF
j_gene: TRBJ1-6; v_gene: TRBV7-6; d_gene: -; abundance: -; CDR3nt: TGTGCCAGCAGCTCCGTCGCCGGGGCGGGGGTTGATAATTCACCCCTCCACTTT; CDR3aa: CASSSVAGAGVDNSPLHF
j_gene: TRBJ1-1; v_gene: TRBV6-2/TRBV6-3; d_gene: -; abundance: -; CDR3nt: TGTGCCAGCAGTTACAACGGAATGAACACTGAAGCTTTCTTT; CDR3aa: CASSYNGMNTEAFF
j_gene: TRBJ2-1; v_gene: TRBV7-9; d_gene: TRBD2; abundance: -; CDR3nt: TGTGCCAGCAGCTTATCGGGACTAGTTCTTGAGCAGTTCTTC; CDR3aa: CASSLSGLVLEQFF
j_gene: TRBJ2-2; v_gene: TRBV7-9; d_gene: -; abundance: -; CDR3nt: TGTGCCAGCAGCTTAGGAACTACCCGAGGGACCGGGGAGCTGTTTTTT; CDR3aa: CASSLGTTRGTGELFF
j_gene: TRBJ1-2; v_gene: TRBV6-5; d_gene: -; abundance: few; CDR3nt: TGTGCCAGCAGTTACTCCGACAGAGCTAACTATGGCTACACCTTC; CDR3aa: CASSYSDRANYGYTF
j_gene: TRBJ2-1; v_gene: TRBV4-1; d_gene: -; abundance: few; CDR3nt: TGCGCCAGCAGCCAAGGGGACAATGAGCAGTTCTTC; CDR3aa: CASSQGDNEQFF
j_gene: TRBJ2-6; v_gene: TRBV6-1; d_gene: TRBD2; abundance: many; CDR3nt: TGTGCCAGCAGTTCCTCCGCGGGGGGGTCTGGGGCCAACGTCCTGACTTTC; CDR3aa: CASSSSAGGSGANVLTF
j_gene: TRBJ2-7; v_gene: TRBV2; d_gene: TRBD1; abundance: -; CDR3nt: TGTGCCAGCAGTGAGGGGCCAGGGGGAGCCTACGAGCAGTACTTC; CDR3aa: CASSEGPGGAYEQYF
j_gene: TRBJ1-6; v_gene: TRBV2; d_gene: TRBD1; abundance: -; CDR3nt: TGTGCCAGCAGAGGGGACAGGGTATCCCTCCACTTT; CDR3aa: CASRGDRVSLHF
j_gene: TRBJ2-3; v_gene: TRBV27; d_gene: -; abundance: -; CDR3nt: TGTGCCAGCAGTTTATCGATAGGACAAAGGAACACAGATACGCAGTATTTT; CDR3aa: CASSLSIGQRNTDTQYF
j_gene: TRBJ2-3; v_gene: TRBV12-3/TRBV12-4; d_gene: -; abundance: few; CDR3nt: TGTGCCAGCAGTTTCTCCGGGGCCGCAGATACGCAGTATTTT; CDR3aa: CASSFSGAADTQYF
j_gene: TRBJ1-2; v_gene: TRBV10-3; d_gene: -; abundance: -; CDR3nt: TGTGCCATCAGGATCGACCGGGAACTCTACACCTTC; CDR3aa: CAIRIDRELYTF
j_gene: TRBJ2-1; v_gene: TRBV7-9; d_gene: -; abundance: -; CDR3nt: TGTGCCAGCAGCGGGGGGGCTGTAACCTACAATGAGCAGTTCTTC; CDR3aa: CASSGGAVTYNEQFF
j_gene: TRBJ2-3; v_gene: TRBV12-3/TRBV12-4; d_gene: -; abundance: -; CDR3nt: TGTGCCAGCAGTTTCGCGGGAGATACGCAGTATTTT; CDR3aa: CASSFAGDTQYF
j_gene: TRBJ1-6; v_gene: TRBV6-6; d_gene: -; abundance: many; CDR3nt: TGTGCCAGCACCCGGGTAGGGAATAATTCACCCCTCCACTTT; CDR3aa: CASTRVGNNSPLHF
j_gene: TRBJ2-7; v_gene: TRBV15; d_gene: -; abundance: many; CDR3nt: TGTGCCACCAGCAGAGATAAGGGGAATACCTACGAGCAGTACTTC; CDR3aa: CATSRDKGNTYEQYF
j_gene: TRBJ1-5; v_gene: TRBV7-6; d_gene: TRBD1; abundance: many; CDR3nt: TGTGCCAGCAGCTTAGTTAGTGGGGACAGGGGACCATATAGCAATCAGCCCCAGCATTTT; CDR3aa: CASSLVSGDRGPYSNQPQHF
j_gene: TRBJ1-1; v_gene: TRBV28; d_gene: -; abundance: -; CDR3nt: TGTGCCAGCAGTTCCCTTTCGGGGCTGAACACTGAAGCTTTCTTT; CDR3aa: CASSSLSGLNTEAFF
j_gene: TRBJ2-3; v_gene: TRBV12-3/TRBV12-4; d_gene: -; abundance: few; CDR3nt: TGTGCCAGCAGTTTCACCGGGGGCTACGGAGGAGATACGCAGTATTTT; CDR3aa: CASSFTGGYGGDTQYF
j_gene: TRBJ2-3; v_gene: TRBV19; d_gene: TRBD1; abundance: -; CDR3nt: TGTGCCAGTAGTCTCCTCGACAGGGGATCGGATACGCAGTATTTT; CDR3aa: CASSLLDRGSDTQYF
j_gene: TRBJ2-7; v_gene: TRBV2; d_gene: -; abundance: few; CDR3nt: TGTGCCAGCGGGGGCGTGGAGGGCTACGAGCAGTACTTC; CDR3aa: CASGGVEGYEQYF
j_gene: TRBJ1-2; v_gene: TRBV2; d_gene: -; abundance: -; CDR3nt: TGTGCCACCACCACATCGTTTGGCTACACCTTC; CDR3aa: CATTTSFGYTF
j_gene: TRBJ1-1; v_gene: TRBV7-3; d_gene: -; abundance: -; CDR3nt: TGTGCCAGCAGCTTAAATGCGGGGTACTTGAACACTGAAGCTTTCTTT; CDR3aa: CASSLNAGYLNTEAFF
j_gene: TRBJ2-1; v_gene: TRBV7-2; d_gene: TRBD2; abundance: -; CDR3nt: TGTGCCAGCCCCTCTAGCCGGGGAGGGTGGCAGTTCTTC; CDR3aa: CASPSSRGGWQFF
j_gene: TRBJ1-4; v_gene: TRBV19; d_gene: -; abundance: few; CDR3nt: TGTGCCAGCCGCGGTGGGACTAATGAAAAACTGTTTTTT; CDR3aa: CASRGGTNEKLFF
j_gene: TRBJ2-1; v_gene: TRBV24-1; d_gene: -; abundance: -; CDR3nt: TGTGCCACCAGTGAGGCGACAGGCGGCGCCGACAATGAGCAGTTCTTC; CDR3aa: CATSEATGGADNEQFF
j_gene: TRBJ1-2; v_gene: TRBV4-3; d_gene: -; abundance: -; CDR3nt: TGCGCCAGCAGCCCGGGGAGGGCTAGCTATGGCTACACCTTC; CDR3aa: CASSPGRASYGYTF
j_gene: TRBJ1-1; v_gene: TRBV28; d_gene: -; abundance: few; CDR3nt: TGTGCCAGCATCACGCAGCGGGGGAGATTACTCGAAGCTTTCTTT; CDR3aa: CASITQRGRLLEAFF
j_gene: TRBJ2-3; v_gene: TRBV20-1; d_gene: -; abundance: few; CDR3nt: TGCAGTGCCAGCCTCGCGGTTGGGGGCACTAGCACAGATACGCAGTATTTT; CDR3aa: CSASLAVGGTSTDTQYF
j_gene: TRBJ1-1; v_gene: TRBV28; d_gene: -; abundance: many; CDR3nt: TGTGCCAGCAGGGTGGGGGGCACTGAAGCTTTCTTT; CDR3aa: CASRVGGTEAFF
j_gene: TRBJ2-2; v_gene: TRBV4-3; d_gene: TRBD1; abundance: -; CDR3nt: TGCGCCAGCAGCCAGGATAGAACAGGGGGCGCAGAGAACACCGGGGAGCTGTTTTTT; CDR3aa: CASSQDRTGGAENTGELFF
j_gene: TRBJ1-1; v_gene: TRBV6-1; d_gene: -; abundance: few; CDR3nt: TGTGCCAGCAGTGAAGTATGGGTACGCACTGAAGCTTTCTTT; CDR3aa: CASSEVWVRTEAFF
j_gene: TRBJ1-5; v_gene: TRBV11-2; d_gene: -; abundance: few; CDR3nt: TGTGCCAGCAGCAATCAGACGGGGACAAGTGACCAGCCCCAGCATTTT; CDR3aa: CASSNQTGTSDQPQHF
j_gene: TRBJ1-1; v_gene: TRBV27; d_gene: -; abundance: few; CDR3nt: TGTGCCAGCAATATCAACCCAGGGGCCTTGAACACTGAAGCTTTCTTT; CDR3aa: CASNINPGALNTEAFF
j_gene: TRBJ1-2; v_gene: TRBV12-3/TRBV12-4; d_gene: TRBD1; abundance: -; CDR3nt: TGTGCCAGCAGTTTAAACAGGGGGCCCTATGGCTACACCTTC; CDR3aa: CASSLNRGPYGYTF
j_gene: TRBJ2-2; v_gene: TRBV7-6; d_gene: -; abundance: -; CDR3nt: TGTGCCAGCAACCACAGGGACACCGGGGAGCTGTTTTTT; CDR3aa: CASNHRDTGELFF
j_gene: TRBJ1-5; v_gene: TRBV7-9; d_gene: -; abundance: few; CDR3nt: TGTGCCAGCAGCGACGACGAGACAGGTTGGGGTCAGCCCCAGCATTTT; CDR3aa: CASSDDETGWGQPQHF
j_gene: TRBJ1-2; v_gene: TRBV12-3/TRBV12-4; d_gene: -; abundance: -; CDR3nt: TGTGCCAGCGGGAATGGGGGATACTATGGCTACACCTTC; CDR3aa: CASGNGGYYGYTF
j_gene: TRBJ1-1; v_gene: TRBV28; d_gene: -; abundance: few; CDR3nt: TGTGCCAGCGGCTCCAGCGGACGGCAAGGTAACCCCTATGAAGCTTTCTTT; CDR3aa: CASGSSGRQGNPYEAFF
j_gene: TRBJ1-1; v_gene: TRBV11-1; d_gene: TRBD1; abundance: few; CDR3nt: TGTGCCAGCAGCTTAGGCAGGGGGAGGCCTGAAGCTTTCTTT; CDR3aa: CASSLGRGRPEAFF